The clone carrying this T cell receptor (beta chain) was seen once. Libraries were prepared by immunoSEQ multiplex PCR; TCRdb keeps only in-frame clonotypes and omits some of them. The sample contains tens of thousands of clones, approximately 85% of which appear only once. The data belong to a study of T cells in narcolepsy. Source material: memory (CD45RA-) CD4+ T cells from blood. The TCR sequence derives from a human donor in good health.

The CDR3 bases are TGCGCCAGCAGCTTCGAATTAGCGGGAGAACCTTTTGACGAGCAGTACTTC. As protein: CASSFELAGEPFDEQYF. V and J are TRBV5-1 and TRBJ2-7; 9 bases fit TRBD2. This CDR3 spans 17 amino acids. Germline CDR1 reads SGHRS; CDR2 reads YFSETQ. Trimming cost V 2 bases and J 5 bases; bases outside gene matches: 14.